The rows below give T cell receptor beta chains drawn from one sample of a study of blood T cells in healthy people across ages. TCRdb reprocessed the 5' RACE reads via MiXCR and lists one record per CDR3 protein. The data hold 850,000 to 1,000,000 distinct CDR3 sequences, with around 48% observed a single time. The specimen was blood. The receptors were gathered from a man aged 30 to 45 in good health. Both conserved end residues are part of each CDR3. The order of the fields is V gene, J gene, CDR3 protein.

TRBV12-3/TRBV12-4,TRBJ1-2,CASRRGDSYGYTF
TRBV9,TRBJ2-3,CASSKTGGPADTQYF
TRBV20-1,TRBJ2-3,CSAKRTSDFKDTQYF
TRBV4-1,TRBJ2-7,CASSQEEQGAYEQYF
TRBV10-3,TRBJ1-2,CAISPDRTETNYGYTF
TRBV25-1,TRBJ2-5,CASSMPGIFQETQYF
TRBV12-3/TRBV12-4,TRBJ2-3,CASSPPVGAQTDTDTQYF
TRBV6-2/TRBV6-3,TRBJ2-7,CASRLAGHSYEQYF
TRBV25-1,TRBJ2-4,CASTPGLPSIQYF
TRBV6-2/TRBV6-3,TRBJ2-1,CASGMTEDNEQFF
TRBV3-1,TRBJ2-7,CASSQVRSVEQYF
TRBV20-1,TRBJ2-1,CSARGRTGGFEQFF
TRBV3-1,TRBJ1-5,CASSQASGSQHF
TRBV12-3/TRBV12-4,TRBJ1-2,CASSSDSTNYGYTF
TRBV7-9,TRBJ2-4,CASSLSGGAGGKNIQYF
TRBV10-3,TRBJ2-3,CAISETGPPLTDTQYF
TRBV28,TRBJ2-7,CASSTNKQGLYEQYF
TRBV6-5,TRBJ2-3,CASSYHSGTSTDTQYF
TRBV19,TRBJ2-7,CASSIGWETYEQYF
TRBV10-3,TRBJ1-2,CAISESRGQGYTF
TRBV5-1,TRBJ2-1,CASSLEHLGGSYNEQFF
TRBV28,TRBJ2-5,CASSYPRGQETQYF
TRBV6-2/TRBV6-3,TRBJ2-4,CASSPGLAGAKNIQYF
TRBV9,TRBJ2-2,CASSTGRSTGGELFF
TRBV20-1,TRBJ2-1,CSARHWDQEKGRFF
TRBV9,TRBJ2-7,CASSPTSFNEQYF
TRBV5-1,TRBJ1-1,CASSPGDRGLAFF